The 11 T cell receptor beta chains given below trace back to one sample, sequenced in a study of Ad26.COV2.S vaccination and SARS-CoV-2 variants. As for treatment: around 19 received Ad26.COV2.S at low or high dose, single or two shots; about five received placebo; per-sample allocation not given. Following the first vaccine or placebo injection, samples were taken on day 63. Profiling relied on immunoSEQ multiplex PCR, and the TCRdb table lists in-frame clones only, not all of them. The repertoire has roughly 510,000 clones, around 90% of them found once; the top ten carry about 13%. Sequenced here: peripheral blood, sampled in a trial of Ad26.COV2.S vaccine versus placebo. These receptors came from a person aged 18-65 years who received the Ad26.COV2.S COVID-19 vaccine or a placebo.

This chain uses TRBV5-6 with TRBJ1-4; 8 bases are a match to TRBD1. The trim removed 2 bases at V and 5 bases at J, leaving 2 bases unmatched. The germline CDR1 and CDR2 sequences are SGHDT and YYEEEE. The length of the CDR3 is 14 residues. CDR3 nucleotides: TGTGCCAGCAGCTTACAGGGGGGGAATGAAAAACTGTTTTTT. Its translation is CASSLQGGNEKLFF.

This CDR3 reads CASSSGPFGEQYF. The CDR3 region has the DNA TGTGCCAGTAGTTCTGGGCCCTTTGGGGAGCAGTACTTC. J is TRBJ2-7 and V is TRBV19, with D uncertain. The germline V gene has CDR1 LNHDA and CDR2 SQIVND (reference sequence). The V end lost 5 bases, the J end lost 7 bases, and 15 bases lay between the germline ends. This CDR3 region has 13 residues.

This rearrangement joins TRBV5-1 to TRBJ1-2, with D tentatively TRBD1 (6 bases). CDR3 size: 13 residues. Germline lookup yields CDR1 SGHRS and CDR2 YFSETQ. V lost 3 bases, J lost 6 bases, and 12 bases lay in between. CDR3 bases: TGCGCCAGCAGCTCAGGGGCGGTAAATGGCTACACCTTC. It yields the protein CASSSGAVNGYTF.

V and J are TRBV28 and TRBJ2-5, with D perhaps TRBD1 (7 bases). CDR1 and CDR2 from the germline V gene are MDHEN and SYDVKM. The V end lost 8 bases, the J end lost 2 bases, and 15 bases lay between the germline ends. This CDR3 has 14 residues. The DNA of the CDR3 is TGTGCCAGCGGGCAGGGGGGCAGGCAAGAGACCCAGTACTTC. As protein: CASGQGGRQETQYF.

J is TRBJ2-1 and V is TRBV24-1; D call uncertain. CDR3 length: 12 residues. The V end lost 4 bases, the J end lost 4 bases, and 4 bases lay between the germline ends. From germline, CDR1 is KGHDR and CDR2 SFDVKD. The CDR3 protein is CATSDTYNEQFF. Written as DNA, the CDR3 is TGTGCCACCAGTGACACTTACAATGAGCAGTTCTTC.

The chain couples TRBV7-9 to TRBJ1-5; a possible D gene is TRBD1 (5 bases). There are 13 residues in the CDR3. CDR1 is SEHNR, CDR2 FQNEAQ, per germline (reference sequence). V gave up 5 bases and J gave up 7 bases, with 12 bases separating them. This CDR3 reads CASSESGGQPQHF. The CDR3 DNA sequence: TGTGCCAGCAGCGAGTCCGGGGGGCAGCCCCAGCATTTT.

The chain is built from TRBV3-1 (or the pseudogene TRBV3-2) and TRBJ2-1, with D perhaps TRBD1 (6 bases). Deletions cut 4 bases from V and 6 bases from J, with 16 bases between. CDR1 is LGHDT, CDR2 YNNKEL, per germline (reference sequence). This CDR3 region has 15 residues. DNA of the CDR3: TGTGCCAGCAGCCCCGGAATCAGGGGATTCAATGAGCAGTTCTTC. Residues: CASSPGIRGFNEQFF.

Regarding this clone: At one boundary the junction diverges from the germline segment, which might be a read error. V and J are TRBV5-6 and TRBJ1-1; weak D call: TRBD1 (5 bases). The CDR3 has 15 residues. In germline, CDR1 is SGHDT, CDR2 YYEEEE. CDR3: CASCFTGTPSGEAFF. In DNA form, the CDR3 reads TGTGCCAGCTGCTTTACCGGGACCCCCTCAGGTGAAGCTTTCTTT. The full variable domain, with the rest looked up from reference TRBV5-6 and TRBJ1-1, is DAGVTQSPTHLIKTRGQQVTLRCSPKSGHDTVSWYQQALGQGPQFIFQYYEEEERQRGNFPDRFSGHQFPNYSSELNVNALLLGDSALYLCASCFTGTPSGEAFFGQGTRLTVV.

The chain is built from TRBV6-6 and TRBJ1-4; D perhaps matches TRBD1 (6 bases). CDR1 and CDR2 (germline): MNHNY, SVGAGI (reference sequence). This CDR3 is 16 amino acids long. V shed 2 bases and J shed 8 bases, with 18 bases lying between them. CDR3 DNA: TGTGCCAGCAGTTACCCGGACAGCACGGGTCGGGAAAAACTGTTTTTT. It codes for CASSYPDSTGREKLFF.

The CDR3 is CASSKADEQFF. For the CDR3, the DNA is TGTGCCAGCAGTAAGGCGGATGAGCAGTTCTTC. The rearrangement joins TRBV6-2 or TRBV6-3 to TRBJ2-1; no firm D call. The CDR3 sequence is 11 residues long. V gave up 5 bases and J gave up 8 bases, with 7 bases separating them. In germline, CDR1 is MNHEY, CDR2 SVGEGT.

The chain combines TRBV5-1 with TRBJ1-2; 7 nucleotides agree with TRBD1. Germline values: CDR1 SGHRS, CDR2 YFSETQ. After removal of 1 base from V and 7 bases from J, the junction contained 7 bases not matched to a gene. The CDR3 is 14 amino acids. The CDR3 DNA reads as TGCGCCAGCAGCTTGACAGGGGCAAATCGTGGCTACACCTTC. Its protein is CASSLTGANRGYTF.